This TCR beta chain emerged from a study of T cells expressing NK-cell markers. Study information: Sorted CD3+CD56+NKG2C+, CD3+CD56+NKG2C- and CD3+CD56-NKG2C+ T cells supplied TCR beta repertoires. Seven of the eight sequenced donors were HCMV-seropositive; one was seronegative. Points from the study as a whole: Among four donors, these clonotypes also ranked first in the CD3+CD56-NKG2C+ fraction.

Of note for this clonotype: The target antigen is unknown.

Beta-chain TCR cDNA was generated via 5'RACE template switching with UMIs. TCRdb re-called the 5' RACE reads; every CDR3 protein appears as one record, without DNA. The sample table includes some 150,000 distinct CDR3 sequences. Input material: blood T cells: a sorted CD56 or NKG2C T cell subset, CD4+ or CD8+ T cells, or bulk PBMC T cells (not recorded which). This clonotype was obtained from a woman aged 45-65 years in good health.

The CDR3 is CASSLAQGPSNQPQHF. The rearrangement joins TRBV7-9 to TRBJ1-5; the D call from TCRdb, TRBD1, cannot be confirmed without DNA. This CDR3 comprises 16 residues. Germline V gene sequence: CDR1 SEHNR, CDR2 FQNEAQ (reference sequence).